The 17 T cell receptor beta chains reported below all come from one sample, sequenced in a study of a mutant IDH1 vaccine in newly diagnosed glioma (dated by TCRdb to the early 2020s). What this sample's time point label stands for: week 11, during vaccination. Each vaccine dose was 300 ug of a 20-mer mutant IDH1 peptide in Montanide, given subcutaneously with topical imiquimod. The library came from the immunoSEQ multiplex PCR assay. In its TCRdb copy, this immuneACCESS table keeps in-frame sequences only and misses some clones. Where compared with another copy, unresolved V genes explain less than half of these, and the others have no known cause. This sample is represented by roughly 120,000 clones; 80% of them were singletons. The top ten clonotypes cover 5% to 7% of the sample. Antigen specificity for these receptors is unknown. This sample comprised PBMCs, obtained from a glioma patient whose treatment included an IDH1 peptide vaccine. The receptors originated from a man aged 35 to 55 with glioma.

The rearrangement joins TRBV5-1 to TRBJ2-1; no definite D call. The V end lost 0 bases, the J end lost 9 bases, and 7 bases lay between the germline ends. The length of the CDR3 is 12 residues. In germline, CDR1 is SGHRS, CDR2 YFSETQ. CDR3 region: CASSLAGPEQFF. As DNA, the CDR3 is TGCGCCAGCAGCTTGGCCGGGCCTGAGCAGTTCTTC.

The rearrangement links TRBV9 to TRBJ2-2; D not certain. The CDR3 loop spans 15 amino acids. Trimming shortened V by 1 base and J by 6 bases, and 13 bases separated the two germline ends. Germline V lookup: CDR1 SGDLS, CDR2 YYNGEE. DNA for the CDR3: TGTGCCAGCAGCGTAAGCTCCCTATGGTCCGGGGAGCTGTTTTTT. Translation: CASSVSSLWSGELFF.

The CDR3 DNA reads as TGTGCCAGCAGCTTACAGCGGGGGGTTCCCTTGGAGCAGTTCTTC. The encoded protein is CASSLQRGVPLEQFF. The J gene is TRBJ2-1, the V gene TRBV11-2, with TRBD2 identical over 9 bases. CDR1 is SGHAT and CDR2 is FQNNGV in the germline V gene. J lost 10 bases, V lost 2 bases, and 9 bases had no gene match. The CDR3 loop spans 15 amino acids.

CDR3 bases: TGTGCCAGCAGTGAAGTCCGGCGTTCCTATGGCTACACCTTC. Encoded protein: CASSEVRRSYGYTF. The genes are TRBV6-1 and TRBJ1-2; D unresolved. V lost 1 base, J lost 4 bases, and 10 bases lay in between. This CDR3 is built from 14 residues. In germline, CDR1 is MNHNS, CDR2 SASEGT.

The V and J genes are TRBV27 and TRBJ1-6; D gene unclear. With 3 bases removed from V and 8 bases from J, the gap between germline ends came to 5 bases. The CDR3 has 12 residues. Germline V gene sequence: CDR1 MNHEY, CDR2 SMNVEV (reference sequence). The CDR3 sequence is CASSFSHSPLHF. Here the CDR3 DNA reads TGTGCCAGCAGTTTTAGTCATTCACCCCTCCACTTT.

This clone was counted a single time. The rearrangement uses TRBV7-8 and TRBJ2-7, with 7 bases lining up with TRBD1. Per germline, CDR1 SGHVS and CDR2 FQNEAQ. The CDR3 extends over 14 amino acids. V lost 2 bases to trimming and J lost 6 bases; unmatched junction nucleotides: 7. This CDR3 is CASSLFYDRAEQYF. The DNA for the CDR3 is TGTGCCAGCAGCTTATTTTACGACAGGGCCGAGCAGTACTTC.

The chain joins TRBV15 to TRBJ1-2; TRBD1 matches 9 bases. CDR1 is LNHNV and CDR2 is YYDKDF in the germline V gene (reference sequence). Germline trimming cut 2 bases from V and 3 bases from J; bases unmatched to any gene: 4. The CDR3 runs to 15 residues. CDR3: CATSRRDRVDYGYTF. CDR3 bases: TGTGCCACCAGCAGACGGGACAGGGTGGACTATGGCTACACCTTC.

The chain carries TRBV28 and TRBJ1-1; 9 bases are a match to TRBD1. Germline loops: CDR1 MDHEN, CDR2 SYDVKM. Trimming removed 6 bases from V and 3 bases from J; junction bases left unmatched: 2. The CDR3 runs 13 residues. The CDR3 sequence is CASRGTGHTEAFF. The CDR3 region has the DNA TGTGCCAGCAGGGGGACAGGGCACACTGAAGCTTTCTTT.

The rearrangement uses TRBV4-3 and TRBJ2-7; either TRBD1 or TRBD2 may fit D (6 bases each). CDR3 size: 14 residues. V shed 2 bases and J shed 7 bases, with 15 bases lying between them. Germline values: CDR1 LGHNA, CDR2 YSLEER. CDR3 sequence (DNA): TGCGCCAGCAGCCAATACCCGGGGGCAAGGGAGCAGTACTTC. Protein sequence: CASSQYPGAREQYF.

The chain couples TRBV28 to TRBJ1-5; TRBD1 matches at 10 bases. CDR3 length equals 15 residues. V shed 3 bases, J shed 7 bases, and the junction held 6 bases outside the gene matches. Germline loops: CDR1 MDHEN, CDR2 SYDVKM. CDR3 in amino acids: CASSLGTGEKQPQHF. The CDR3 DNA reads TGTGCCAGCAGTTTGGGGACAGGGGAGAAGCAGCCCCAGCATTTT.

Comments on this clone: Other DNA sequences in this specimen translate into the identical CDR3. V is TRBV11-1 and J is TRBJ1-1; D gene ambiguous. CDR1 and CDR2 from the germline V gene are SGHAT and FQDESV (reference sequence). V was trimmed by 5 bases and J by 2 bases, leaving 6 bases between them. CDR3 size: 12 residues. In DNA form, the CDR3 reads TGTGCCAGCAGCCTGAGCAACACTGAAGCTTTCTTT. Amino acid sequence: CASSLSNTEAFF.

The rearrangement links TRBV5-1 to TRBJ1-3, with 9 positions matching TRBD1. The germline V gene has CDR1 SGHRS and CDR2 YFSETQ. The CDR3 runs 16 residues. V was pared by 2 bases and J by 2 bases, with 5 bases of the junction left unmatched. In DNA, the CDR3 is TGCGCCAGCAGCTTTGGACAGGGGTACGCTGGAAACACCATATATTTT. Translating gives CASSFGQGYAGNTIYF.

This chain's CDR3 is CASRTSGGETQYF. The DNA of the CDR3 is TGTGCCAGCAGGACTAGCGGGGGAGAGACCCAGTACTTC. V gene TRBV6-6 combines with J gene TRBJ2-5; 12 bases fit TRBD2. V lost 6 bases and J lost 4; bases outside the gene matches: 0. Germline CDR1 and CDR2: MNHNY and SVGAGI (reference sequence). The CDR3 consists of 13 residues.

This chain joins TRBV18 and TRBJ2-7; TRBD1 agrees at 10 bases. From germline, CDR1 is KGHSH and CDR2 LQKENI. The CDR3 is 14 amino acids. V dropped 2 bases and J dropped 7; count of bases not matched to a gene: 5. The CDR3 DNA reads TGTGCCAGCTCACCAACGGACAGGGGGTTTGAGCAGTACTTC. Protein product: CASSPTDRGFEQYF.

This chain connects TRBV7-9 to TRBJ2-3; D call uncertain. Trimming removed 5 bases at V and 2 bases at J, with 5 bases between. The length of the CDR3 is 12 residues. In germline, CDR1 is SEHNR, CDR2 FQNEAQ (reference sequence). The CDR3: CASSPSTDTQYF. CDR3 nucleotide sequence: TGTGCCAGCAGCCCTTCCACAGATACGCAGTATTTT.

The genes are TRBV10-3 and TRBJ1-1; no firm D call. The germline gives CDR1 ENHRY, CDR2 SYGVKD. V was cut by 6 bases and J by 5 bases, with 13 bases left in between. The CDR3 loop spans 13 amino acids. This chain's CDR3 is CAIRIDPGTEAFF. The CDR3 DNA reads TGTGCCATCAGGATAGACCCCGGGACTGAAGCTTTCTTT.

This chain joins TRBV2 and TRBJ1-1; TRBD1 might be the D (6 bases). This CDR3 is built from 15 residues. V shed 10 bases and J shed 4 bases, with 22 bases lying between them. Per germline, CDR1 SNHLY and CDR2 FYNNEI. CDR3 sequence reads: CAIRGSRTGPTEAFF. The CDR3 DNA is TGTGCCATCAGAGGTTCCCGCACAGGGCCCACTGAAGCTTTCTTT.